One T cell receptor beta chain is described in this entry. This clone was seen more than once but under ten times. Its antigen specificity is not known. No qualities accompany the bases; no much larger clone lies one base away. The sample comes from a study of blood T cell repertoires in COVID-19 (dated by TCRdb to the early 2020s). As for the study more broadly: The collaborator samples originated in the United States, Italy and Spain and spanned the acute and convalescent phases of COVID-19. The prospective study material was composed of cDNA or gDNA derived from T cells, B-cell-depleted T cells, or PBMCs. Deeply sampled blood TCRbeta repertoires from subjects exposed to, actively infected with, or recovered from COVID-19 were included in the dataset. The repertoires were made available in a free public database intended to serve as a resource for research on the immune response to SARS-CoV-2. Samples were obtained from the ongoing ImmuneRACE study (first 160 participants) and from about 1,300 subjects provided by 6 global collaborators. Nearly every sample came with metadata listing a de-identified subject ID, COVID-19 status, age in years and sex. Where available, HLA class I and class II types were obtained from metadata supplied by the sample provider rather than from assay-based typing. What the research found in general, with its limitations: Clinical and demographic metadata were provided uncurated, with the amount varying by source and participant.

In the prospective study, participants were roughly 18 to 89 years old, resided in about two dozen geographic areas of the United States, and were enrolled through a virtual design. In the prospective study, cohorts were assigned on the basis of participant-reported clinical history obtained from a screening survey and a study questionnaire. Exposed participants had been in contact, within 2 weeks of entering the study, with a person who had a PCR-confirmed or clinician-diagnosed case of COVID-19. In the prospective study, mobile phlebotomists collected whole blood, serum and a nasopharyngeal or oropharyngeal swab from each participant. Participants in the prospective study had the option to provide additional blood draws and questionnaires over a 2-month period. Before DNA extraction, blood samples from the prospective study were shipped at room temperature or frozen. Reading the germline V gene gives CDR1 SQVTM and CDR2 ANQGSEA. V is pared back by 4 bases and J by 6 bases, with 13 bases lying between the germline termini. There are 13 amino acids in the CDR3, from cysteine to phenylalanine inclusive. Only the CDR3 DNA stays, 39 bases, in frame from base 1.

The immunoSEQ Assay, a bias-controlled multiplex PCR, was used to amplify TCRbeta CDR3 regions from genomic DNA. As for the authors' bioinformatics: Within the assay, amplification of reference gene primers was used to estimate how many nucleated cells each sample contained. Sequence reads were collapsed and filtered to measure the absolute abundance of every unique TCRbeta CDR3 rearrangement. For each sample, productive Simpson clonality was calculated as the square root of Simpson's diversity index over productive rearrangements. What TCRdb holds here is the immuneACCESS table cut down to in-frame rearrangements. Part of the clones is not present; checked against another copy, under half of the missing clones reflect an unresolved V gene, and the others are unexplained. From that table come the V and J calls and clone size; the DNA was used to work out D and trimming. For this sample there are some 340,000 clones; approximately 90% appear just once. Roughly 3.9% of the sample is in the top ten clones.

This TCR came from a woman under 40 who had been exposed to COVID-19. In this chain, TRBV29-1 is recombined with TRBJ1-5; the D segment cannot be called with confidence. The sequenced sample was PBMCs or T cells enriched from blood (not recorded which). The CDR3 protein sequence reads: CSVGTGDGQPQHF. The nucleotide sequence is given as TGCAGCGTTGGGACGGGAGATGGTCAGCCCCAGCATTTT.